The 7 T cell receptor beta chains reported below all come from one sample, sequenced in a study of siplizumab effects on memory and regulatory T cells (dated by TCRdb to between 2018 and 2021). The library came from the immunoSEQ multiplex PCR assay. The table comes from immuneACCESS by way of TCRdb, which keeps in-frame sequences with V and J called. Part of the clones is missing from these tables; in studies checked, under half for an unresolved V gene and the rest for unknown reasons. Across this sample there are more than 50,000 clones, with 93% seen only once. Clones ranked in the top ten supply roughly two fifths of the sample. Source material: CD8+ T cells sorted from blood. Source of these receptors: a human donor in good health.

The chain's CDR3 is CASTGQGSSYNEQFF. CDR3 DNA: TGTGCCAGCACCGGACAGGGCTCCTCCTACAATGAGCAGTTCTTC. V usage is TRBV2 and J usage is TRBJ2-1; 8 bases are shared with TRBD1. V was pared by 7 bases and J by 0 bases, with 5 bases of the junction left unmatched. The CDR3 loop spans 15 amino acids. Germline V gene lookup returns CDR1 SNHLY and CDR2 FYNNEI.

This clone was counted a few times. The chain is built from TRBV29-1 and TRBJ2-5; 9 nucleotides line up with TRBD2. Germline lookup yields CDR1 SQVTM and CDR2 ANQGSEA. V gave up 8 bases and J gave up 1 base; unmatched junction bases: 11. This CDR3 contains 15 residues. CDR3 loop: CSSSELAGLQETQYF. The CDR3 coding sequence is TGCAGCTCCTCGGAGCTAGCGGGACTCCAAGAGACCCAGTACTTC.

V gene TRBV4-1 combines with J gene TRBJ2-3, with 10 bases identical to TRBD2. This CDR3 spans 16 amino acids. From germline, CDR1 is MGHRA and CDR2 YSYEKL. J was trimmed by 5 bases and V by 4 bases; bases with no gene match: 9. CDR3 residues: CASSRESGRAGDTQYF. CDR3 nucleotides: TGCGCCAGCAGCCGTGAAAGCGGGAGGGCCGGAGATACGCAGTATTTT.

The chain joins TRBV4-1 to TRBJ2-1; tentatively, D is TRBD2 (5 bases). Per germline, CDR1 MGHRA and CDR2 YSYEKL. V lost 6 bases and J lost 8, with 11 bases in between. There are 12 residues in the CDR3. In DNA form, the CDR3 reads TGCGCCAGCAGTAGCGCTGGGTATGAGCAGTTCTTC. Its translation: CASSSAGYEQFF.

The J gene is TRBJ2-1, the V gene TRBV27; D is uncertain. V was cut by 4 bases and J by 3 bases, with 13 bases left in between. Per germline, CDR1 MNHEY and CDR2 SMNVEV (reference sequence). The CDR3 runs 15 residues. CDR3 nucleotide sequence: TGTGCCAGCAGTTCCCTCGCTAGTCTCTACAATGAGCAGTTCTTC. It yields the protein CASSSLASLYNEQFF.

This clone was picked up one time. The CDR3 bases are TGTGCCAGCAGCCCGGCGGGACAGGGGACGCCCGCCGGGGAGCTGTTTTTT. This translates into CASSPAGQGTPAGELFF. V and J are TRBV7-3 and TRBJ2-2; 10 nucleotides line up with TRBD1. The CDR3 has 17 residues. The V segment lost 5 bases and the J segment 6 bases; nucleotides outside the gene matches: 12. Germline V gene lookup returns CDR1 SGHTA and CDR2 FQGTGA. The whole variable domain, remainder taken from reference TRBV7-3 and TRBJ2-2, is GAGVSQTPSNKVTEKGKYVELRCDPISGHTALYWYRQSLGQGPEFLIYFQGTGAADDSGLPNDRFFAVRPEGSVSTLKIQRTERGDSAVYLCASSPAGQGTPAGELFFGEGSRLTVL.

The chain uses TRBV27 and TRBJ2-5, with 11 bases lining up with TRBD2. The V segment lost 0 bases and the J segment 4 bases; nucleotides outside the gene matches: 10. Germline values: CDR1 MNHEY, CDR2 SMNVEV (reference sequence). The CDR3 sequence is 18 residues long. CDR3 coding DNA: TGTGCCAGCAGTTTATCTTTAGCGGGAGGGCTGATCGGAGAGACCCAGTACTTC. It codes for CASSLSLAGGLIGETQYF.